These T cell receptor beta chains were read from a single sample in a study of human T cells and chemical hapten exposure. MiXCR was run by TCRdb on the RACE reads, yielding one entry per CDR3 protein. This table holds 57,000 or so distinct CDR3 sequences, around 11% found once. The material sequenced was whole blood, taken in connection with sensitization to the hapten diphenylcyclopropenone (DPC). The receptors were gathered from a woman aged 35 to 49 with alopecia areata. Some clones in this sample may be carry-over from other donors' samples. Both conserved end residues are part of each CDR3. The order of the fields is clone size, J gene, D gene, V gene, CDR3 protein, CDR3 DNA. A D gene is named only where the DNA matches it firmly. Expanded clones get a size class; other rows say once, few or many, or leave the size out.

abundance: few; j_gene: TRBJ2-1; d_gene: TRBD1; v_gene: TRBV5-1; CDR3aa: CASYRDRDLSEQFF; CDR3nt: TGCGCCAGTTACCGGGACAGGGATTTGAGTGAGCAGTTCTTC
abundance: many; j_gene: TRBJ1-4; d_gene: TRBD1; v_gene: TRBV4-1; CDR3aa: CASSQYLGTATNEKLFF; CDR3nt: TGCGCCAGCAGCCAGTACCTCGGGACAGCAACTAATGAAAAACTGTTTTTT
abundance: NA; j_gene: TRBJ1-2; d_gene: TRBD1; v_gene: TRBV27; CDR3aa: CASRGRDREYGYTF; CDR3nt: TGTGCCAGCAGAGGCCGGGACAGGGAGTATGGCTACACCTTC
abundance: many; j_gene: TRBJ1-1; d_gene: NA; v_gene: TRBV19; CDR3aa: CASSYQGWTEAFF; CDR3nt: TGTGCCAGTAGTTACCAGGGTTGGACTGAAGCTTTCTTT
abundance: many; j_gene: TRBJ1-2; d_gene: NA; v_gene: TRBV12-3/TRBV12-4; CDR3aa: CASNPTGNYGYTF; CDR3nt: TGTGCCAGCAACCCAACAGGGAACTATGGCTACACCTTC
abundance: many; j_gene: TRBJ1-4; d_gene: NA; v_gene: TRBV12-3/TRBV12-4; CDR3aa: CASSPVGEKLFF; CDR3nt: TGTGCCAGCAGCCCAGTCGGTGAAAAACTGTTTTTT
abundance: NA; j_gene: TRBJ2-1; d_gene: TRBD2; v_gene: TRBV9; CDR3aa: CASSAGLANNEQFF; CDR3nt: TGTGCCAGCAGCGCGGGACTAGCTAACAATGAGCAGTTCTTC
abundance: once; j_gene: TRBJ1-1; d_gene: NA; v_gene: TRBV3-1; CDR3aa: CASRRSGENTEAFF; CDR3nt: TGTGCCAGCAGGAGGAGTGGAGAAAACACTGAAGCTTTCTTT
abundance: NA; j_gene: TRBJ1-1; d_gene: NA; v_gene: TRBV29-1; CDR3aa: CSVGGENTEAFF; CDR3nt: TGCAGCGTCGGGGGAGAGAACACTGAAGCTTTCTTT
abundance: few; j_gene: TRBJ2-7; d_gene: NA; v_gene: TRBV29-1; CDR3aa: CSVVFLRGDVQYF; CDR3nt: TGCAGCGTTGTTTTCCTTAGGGGTGACGTGCAGTACTTC
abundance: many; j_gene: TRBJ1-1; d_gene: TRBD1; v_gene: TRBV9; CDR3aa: CASSKTPTGTHPGTEAFF; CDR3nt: TGTGCCAGCAGCAAAACACCGACAGGGACCCACCCAGGCACTGAAGCTTTCTTT
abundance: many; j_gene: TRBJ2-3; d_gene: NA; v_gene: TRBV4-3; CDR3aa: CASSQAAEGTQYF; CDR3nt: TGCGCCAGCAGCCAAGCGGCGGAGGGTACGCAGTATTTT
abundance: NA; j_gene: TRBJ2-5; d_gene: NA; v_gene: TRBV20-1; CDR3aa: CSARALLGKETQYF; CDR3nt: TGCAGTGCCCGTGCTTTGTTGGGCAAAGAGACCCAGTACTTC
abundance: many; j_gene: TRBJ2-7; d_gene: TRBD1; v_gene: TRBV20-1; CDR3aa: CSATLKDRVHEQYF; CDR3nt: TGCAGTGCTACCCTTAAGGACAGGGTACACGAGCAGTACTTC
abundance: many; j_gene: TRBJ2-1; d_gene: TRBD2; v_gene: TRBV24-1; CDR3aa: CATSDWASGDNEQFF; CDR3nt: TGTGCCACCAGTGATTGGGCTAGCGGAGACAATGAGCAGTTCTTC
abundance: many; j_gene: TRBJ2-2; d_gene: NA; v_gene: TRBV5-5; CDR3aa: CASSPRNAGELFF; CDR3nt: TGTGCCAGCAGCCCGCGAAATGCCGGGGAGCTGTTTTTT
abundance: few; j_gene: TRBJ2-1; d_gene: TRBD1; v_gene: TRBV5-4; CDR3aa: CASSRTGTDNEQFF; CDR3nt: TGTGCCAGCAGCCGAACCGGGACAGACAATGAGCAGTTCTTC
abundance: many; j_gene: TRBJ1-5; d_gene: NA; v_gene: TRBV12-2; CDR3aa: CASRPTTQPQHF; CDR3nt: TGTGCAAGTCGCCCTACAACCCAGCCCCAGCATTTT
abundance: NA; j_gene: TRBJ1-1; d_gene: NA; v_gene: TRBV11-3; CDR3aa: CASSPGTPNTEAFF; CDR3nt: TGTGCCAGCAGCCCCGGGACACCGAACACTGAAGCTTTCTTT
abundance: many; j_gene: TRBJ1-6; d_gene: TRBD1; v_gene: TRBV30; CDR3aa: CAWSVIGDRVSPLHF; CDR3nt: TGTGCCTGGAGTGTAATCGGGGACAGGGTCTCACCCCTCCACTTT
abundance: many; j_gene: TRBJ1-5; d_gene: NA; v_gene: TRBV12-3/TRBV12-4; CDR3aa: CASSLSGGNQPQHF; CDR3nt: TGTGCCAGCAGTTTATCAGGGGGCAATCAGCCCCAGCATTTT
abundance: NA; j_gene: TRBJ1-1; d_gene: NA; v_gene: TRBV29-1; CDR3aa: CSVEEVTNTEAFF; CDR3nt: TGCAGCGTTGAAGAGGTGACGAACACTGAAGCTTTCTTT
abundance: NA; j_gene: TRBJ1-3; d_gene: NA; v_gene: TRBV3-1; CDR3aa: CASTGTGNTIYF; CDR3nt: TGTGCCAGTACAGGGACTGGAAACACCATATATTTT
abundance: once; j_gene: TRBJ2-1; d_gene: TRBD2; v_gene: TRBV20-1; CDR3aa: CSAAAGLAGRSQFF; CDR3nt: TGCAGTGCGGCGGCGGGACTAGCGGGCCGATCGCAGTTCTTC
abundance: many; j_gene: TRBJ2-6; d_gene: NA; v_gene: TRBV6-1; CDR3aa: CASSESGAGANVLTF; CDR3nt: TGTGCCAGCAGTGAATCCGGGGCGGGGGCCAACGTCCTGACTTTC
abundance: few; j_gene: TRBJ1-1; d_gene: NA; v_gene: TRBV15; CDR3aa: CATSRVGARVTEAFF; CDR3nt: TGTGCCACCAGCAGAGTGGGGGCGAGAGTCACTGAAGCTTTCTTT
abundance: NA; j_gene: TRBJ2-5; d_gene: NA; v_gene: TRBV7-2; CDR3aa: CASSLQGNEPQETQYF; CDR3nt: TGTGCCAGCAGCTTACAAGGGAATGAACCCCAAGAGACCCAGTACTTC
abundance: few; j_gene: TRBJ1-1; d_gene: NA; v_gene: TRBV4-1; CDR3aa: CASSHRQGASGEAFF; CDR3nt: TGCGCCAGCAGCCACCGCCAGGGTGCAAGCGGTGAAGCTTTCTTT
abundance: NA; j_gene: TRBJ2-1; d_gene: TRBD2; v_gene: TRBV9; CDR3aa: CASSLTTSGGYNEQFF; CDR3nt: TGTGCCAGCAGCCTAACGACTAGCGGGGGGTACAATGAGCAGTTCTTC
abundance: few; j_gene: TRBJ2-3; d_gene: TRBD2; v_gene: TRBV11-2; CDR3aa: CASSLGASGGPTDTQYF; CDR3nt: TGTGCCAGCAGCTTAGGGGCTAGCGGGGGCCCCACAGATACGCAGTATTTT
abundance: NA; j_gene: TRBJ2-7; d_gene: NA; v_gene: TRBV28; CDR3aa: CASSFLDWAQGLGEQYF; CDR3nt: TGTGCCAGCAGTTTTCTAGACTGGGCACAGGGTTTGGGGGAGCAGTACTTC
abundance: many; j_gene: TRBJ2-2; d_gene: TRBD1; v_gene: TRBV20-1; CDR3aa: CSAISRGQTGELFF; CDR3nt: TGCAGTGCTATTTCCAGGGGACAGACCGGGGAGCTGTTTTTT
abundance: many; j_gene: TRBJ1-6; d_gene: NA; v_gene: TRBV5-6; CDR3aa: CASSLRDLSSYNSPLHF; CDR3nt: TGTGCCAGCAGCCTACGCGACCTCAGCTCCTATAATTCACCCCTCCACTTT
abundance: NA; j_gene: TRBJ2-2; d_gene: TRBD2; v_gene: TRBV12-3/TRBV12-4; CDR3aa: CASSFLIAGGRTGELFF; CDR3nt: TGTGCCAGCAGTTTCCTGATAGCGGGGGGGCGCACCGGGGAGCTGTTTTTT
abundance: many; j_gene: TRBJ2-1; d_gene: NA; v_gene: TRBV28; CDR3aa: CASSLPGQYNEQFF; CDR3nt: TGTGCCAGCAGTTTACCGGGACAATACAATGAGCAGTTCTTC
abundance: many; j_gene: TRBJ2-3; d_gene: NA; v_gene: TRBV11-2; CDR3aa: CASSYTLLASGTDTQYF; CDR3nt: TGTGCCAGCAGCTACACCCTTCTAGCGTCCGGCACAGATACGCAGTATTTT
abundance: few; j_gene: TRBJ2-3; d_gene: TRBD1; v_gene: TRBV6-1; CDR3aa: CASGRQGVSTDTQYF; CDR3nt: TGTGCCAGCGGAAGACAGGGGGTGTCCACAGATACGCAGTATTTT
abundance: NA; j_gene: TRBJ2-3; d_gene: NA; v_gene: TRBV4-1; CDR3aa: CASSQDATGRTDTQYF; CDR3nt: TGCGCCAGCAGCCAAGATGCGACAGGTCGCACAGATACGCAGTATTTT
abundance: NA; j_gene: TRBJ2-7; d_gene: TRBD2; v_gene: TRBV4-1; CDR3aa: CASSQELAATYEQYF; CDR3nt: TGCGCCAGCAGCCAAGAGCTAGCGGCTACCTACGAGCAGTACTTC
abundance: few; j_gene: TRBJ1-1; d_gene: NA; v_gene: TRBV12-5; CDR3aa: CASGRTRILNTEAFF; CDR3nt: TGTGCTAGTGGCCGGACCCGAATACTGAACACTGAAGCTTTCTTT
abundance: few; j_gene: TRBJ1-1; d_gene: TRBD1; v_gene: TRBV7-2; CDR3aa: CASTERQGDTEAFF; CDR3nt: TGTGCCAGCACCGAGCGACAGGGTGACACTGAAGCTTTCTTT
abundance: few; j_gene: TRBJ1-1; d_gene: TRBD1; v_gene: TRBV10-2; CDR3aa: CASSDTGGSFF; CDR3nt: TGCGCCAGCAGTGATACAGGGGGAAGCTTTTTT